This T cell receptor (beta chain) is from a study of cytomegalovirus exposure and HLA in healthy donors. Germline loops: CDR1 MDHEN, CDR2 SYDVKM. V was pared by 7 bases and J by 0 bases, with 12 bases between. The CDR3 covers 14 residues. Assay: immunoSEQ multiplex PCR; the TCRdb copy retains only in-frame clones and omits some. In the table there are tens of thousands of clones, about 94% of which are singletons. This TCR was sampled from a man aged 18 to 29 in good health and CMV-seronegative. Sequencing input: PBMCs. The V call is TRBV28, the J call TRBJ1-1, with D uncertain. The CDR3 region is CASIWGGMNTEAFF. The DNA for the CDR3 is TGTGCCAGCATCTGGGGAGGGATGAACACTGAAGCTTTCTTT. Drawing the rest from reference TRBV28 and TRBJ1-1, the complete variable domain is DVKVTQSSRYLVKRTGEKVFLECVQDMDHENMFWYRQDPGLGLRLIYFSYDVKMKEKGDIPEGYSVSREKKERFSLILESASTNQTSMYLCASIWGGMNTEAFFGQGTRLTVV.